Sequencing of this TCR beta chain was carried out in a study of blood T cell repertoires in COVID-19. For the study at large: From T cells, B-cell-depleted T cells, or PBMCs came the material, which was cDNA or gDNA.

The CDR3 totals 16 residues. Per germline, CDR1 KGHSH and CDR2 LQKENI. With 5 bases removed from V and 5 bases from J, the gap between germline ends came to 16 bases. Using immunoSEQ multiplex PCR, the repertoire was profiled, and TCRdb retains in-frame clones only, with some absent. The data hold some 350,000 clones, with more than 85% observed a single time. The chain carries TRBV18 and TRBJ1-6; D remains unclear. Sequencing was performed on PBMCs or T cells enriched from blood (not recorded which). This receptor was taken from a woman in her 30s who had recovered from COVID-19. In DNA, the CDR3 is TGTGCCAGCTCATTATTACCGGGAGCCGATAATTCACCCCTCCACTTT. Its translation is CASSLLPGADNSPLHF.